This T cell receptor beta chain originates from a study of beta chain features in type 1 diabetes. Using CD45RO/CCR7/CD25/CD127/CD95/CD27, CD4+ naive, central memory, regulatory and stem cell-like memory cells were sorted. V lost 0 bases and J 3 bases, leaving 12 bases between the germline ends. Germline CDR1 reads MNHNY; CDR2 reads SVGAGI (reference sequence). The CDR3 runs 15 residues. The study, taken as a whole, reports: Since sequencing was performed on cDNA, cells with high TCR expression could be over-represented.

This clone turned up a few times. Its target is unknown. Expressed TCRB transcripts got sequenced, as all isolated RNA was reverse transcribed. Clones were sequenced by immunoSEQ multiplex PCR, and TCRdb holds only the in-frame ones, with some missing. The sample shows hundreds of thousands of clones, around 16% of them seen only once. Material: naive CD4+ T cells from blood. The receptor was derived from a man younger than 30 in good health. The chain employs TRBV6-6 and TRBJ2-7, with TRBD1 as a possible D gene (6 bases). Written as DNA, the CDR3 is TGTGCCAGCAGTTACTCGGTGCAGGGGCTCTACGAGCAGTACTTC. Residues: CASSYSVQGLYEQYF.